A selection of T cell receptor beta chains follows, all from one sample in a study of blood T cells in healthy people across ages. Each CDR3 protein is one row after TCRdb ran MiXCR on the 5' RACE reads. Of under 1,000,000 distinct CDR3 sequences listed, about 37% are singletons. The sequenced sample was blood. These receptors all come from a man aged 18 to 29 in good health. CDR3s include the opening cysteine and the closing phenylalanine or tryptophan.

J gene,V gene,CDR3 protein
TRBJ2-7,TRBV3-1,CASSRYMDGSYEQYF
TRBJ2-1,TRBV6-2/TRBV6-3,CASMTGGVQFF
TRBJ2-3,TRBV6-1,CASFKGGLAGLTDTQYF
TRBJ1-2,TRBV20-1,CSARGQDSYTF
TRBJ1-4,TRBV7-2,CASSFYRGEKLFF
TRBJ1-5,TRBV13,CASSLRGSHAPQHF
TRBJ2-3,TRBV5-1,CASSPGGSGDTDTQYF
TRBJ2-5,TRBV7-6,CASSPLGTQETQYF
-,TRBV4-3,CASSQEGLADVTYNEQYF
TRBJ1-6,TRBV12-5,CASGLVSNSPLHF
TRBJ2-5,TRBV20-1,CSASGRQETQYF
TRBJ2-5,TRBV6-2/TRBV6-3,CASSYGGTSEEIQYF
TRBJ2-5,TRBV7-2,CASSLERGGNEQYF
TRBJ2-7,TRBV4-2,CASSQDRFYEQYF
TRBJ1-2,TRBV5-1,CASRPTGSNYGYTF
TRBJ1-2,TRBV7-9,CSSSLNSPYGYTF
TRBJ2-7,TRBV29-1,CSAGAVAGSYEQYF
-,TRBV29-1,CSAYGMGETQYF
TRBJ2-3,TRBV7-3,CASSSVQYRGTDTQYF
TRBJ1-5,TRBV12-3/TRBV12-4,CASSFEGVRPQHF
TRBJ2-3,TRBV30,CVWSGVGTDTQYF
TRBJ2-2,TRBV4-3,CASSQGSQGSGELFF
TRBJ1-1,TRBV29-1,CSVERRQGNTEAFF
TRBJ2-1,TRBV7-3,CASTPSGYNEQFF
TRBJ1-4,TRBV20-1,CSARSEKLFF
TRBJ2-7,TRBV5-8,CASHQQSGIGQYF
TRBJ1-2,TRBV20-1,CSARGIFGTSVWDGYTF
TRBJ2-5,TRBV6-5,CASSLFTGDIQETQYF
TRBJ1-2,TRBV7-8,CASSLGLTGLSNYGYTF
TRBJ1-1,TRBV25-1,CASSANTLTDMNTEAFF
-,TRBV27,CASSRRGTGRETQYF
TRBJ1-1,TRBV7-9,CASSPQQENTEAFF
TRBJ1-4,TRBV6-6,CASSYRVGEKLFF
TRBJ1-2,TRBV28,CANSLRRYYGYTF
TRBJ2-3,TRBV5-1,CASSFGQGGTDTQYF
TRBJ2-2,TRBV2,CASSEALFGTDNTGELFF
TRBJ1-2,TRBV4-1,CASSPGTTNYGYTF
TRBJ1-2,TRBV4-3,CASSQAQGTGQGSPYGYTF
TRBJ1-5,TRBV6-2/TRBV6-3,CASSYLLALGRSNQPQHF
TRBJ2-5,TRBV2,CASKDRQETQYF
TRBJ2-3,TRBV7-2,CASSSLTGLKQYF
TRBJ1-4,TRBV11-2,CASSNLRHIGEKLFF
TRBJ2-1,TRBV29-1,CSATDDNEQFF